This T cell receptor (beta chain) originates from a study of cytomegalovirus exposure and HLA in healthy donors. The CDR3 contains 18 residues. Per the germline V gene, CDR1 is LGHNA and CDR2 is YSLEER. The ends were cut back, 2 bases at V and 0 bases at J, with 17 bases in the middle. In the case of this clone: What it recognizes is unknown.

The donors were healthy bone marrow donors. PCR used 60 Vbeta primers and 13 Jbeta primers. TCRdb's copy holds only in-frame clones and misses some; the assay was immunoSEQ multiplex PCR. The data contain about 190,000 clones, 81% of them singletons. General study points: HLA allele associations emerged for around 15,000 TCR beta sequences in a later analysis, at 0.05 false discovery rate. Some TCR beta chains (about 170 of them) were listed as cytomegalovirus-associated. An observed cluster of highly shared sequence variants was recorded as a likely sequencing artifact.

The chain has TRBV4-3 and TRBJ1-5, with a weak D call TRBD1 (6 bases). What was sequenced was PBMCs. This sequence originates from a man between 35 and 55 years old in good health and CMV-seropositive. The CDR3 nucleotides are TGCGCCAGCAGCCAAACGGGACATAAGAGTCGTAGCAATCAGCCCCAGCATTTT. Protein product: CASSQTGHKSRSNQPQHF.